This T cell receptor (beta chain) appears in the sequencing data of a study of blood T cell repertoires in COVID-19. Measured with immunoSEQ multiplex PCR; TCRdb has only the in-frame clones, and not every one. The sample lists approximately 100,000 clones, around 80% seen once, with more than 13% in the top ten. The specimen sequenced was peripheral blood. This clonotype was obtained from a woman aged 55-75 years with acute or convalescent COVID-19.

The CDR3 is CSVNRRVNEQFF. CDR3 in DNA: TGCAGCGTGAACAGGCGCGTCAATGAGCAGTTCTTC. The rearrangement uses TRBV29-1 and TRBJ2-1, with D possibly being TRBD1 (5 bases). Between the trimmed V and J ends, which lost 6 bases and 6 bases, there was a span of 12 bases. This CDR3 is built from 12 residues. Germline V gene lookup returns CDR1 SQVTM and CDR2 ANQGSEA.